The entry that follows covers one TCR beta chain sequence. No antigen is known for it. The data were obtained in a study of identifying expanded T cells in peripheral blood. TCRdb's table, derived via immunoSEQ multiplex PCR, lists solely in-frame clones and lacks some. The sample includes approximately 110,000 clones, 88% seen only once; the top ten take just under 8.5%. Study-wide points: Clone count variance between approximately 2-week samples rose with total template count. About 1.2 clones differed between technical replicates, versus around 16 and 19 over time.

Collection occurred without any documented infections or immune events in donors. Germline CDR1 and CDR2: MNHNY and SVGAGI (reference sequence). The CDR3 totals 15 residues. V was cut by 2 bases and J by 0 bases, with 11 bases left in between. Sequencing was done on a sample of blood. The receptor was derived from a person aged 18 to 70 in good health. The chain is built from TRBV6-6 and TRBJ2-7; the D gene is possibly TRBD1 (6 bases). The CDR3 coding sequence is TGTGCCAGCAGTTACGGGGGCCACAGCTCCTACGAGCAGTACTTC. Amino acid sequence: CASSYGGHSSYEQYF.